The 32 T cell receptor beta chains below come from one sample, sequenced in a study of cytomegalovirus exposure and HLA in healthy donors. PCR amplification relied on 60 Vbeta primers (plus 13 Jbeta primers). Method: immunoSEQ multiplex PCR; TCRdb's copy keeps in-frame clones and lacks some. The sample holds about 160,000 clones, around 84% seen once. Specimen: PBMCs. The receptors were sampled from a man in his late teens or twenties in good health and CMV-seropositive.

J is TRBJ1-1 and V is TRBV27; D is undetermined. This CDR3 has 14 amino acids. Trimming cost V 6 bases and J 0 bases, with 11 bases left between them. Germline-derived CDR1 and CDR2 are MNHEY and SMNVEV (reference sequence). The CDR3 reads CASRRQPMNTEAFF. The CDR3 nucleotides are TGTGCCAGCAGGAGGCAGCCTATGAACACTGAAGCTTTCTTT.

V usage is TRBV4-1 and J usage is TRBJ2-4; D call uncertain. Trimming stripped 1 base from V and 1 base from J, with 17 bases between. Germline assignment: CDR1 MGHRA and CDR2 YSYEKL. There are 18 residues in the CDR3. CDR3 protein: CASSQGVSGLQAKNIQYF. The CDR3 DNA follows: TGCGCCAGCAGCCAAGGGGTCTCGGGTCTTCAGGCCAAAAACATTCAGTACTTC.

The rearrangement uses TRBV6-6 and TRBJ1-4; TRBD1 agrees at 10 bases. The CDR3 runs to 13 residues. V was clipped by 7 bases and J by 8 bases; unmatched bases: 4. Germline assignment: CDR1 MNHNY and CDR2 SVGAGI (reference sequence). CDR3 nucleotides: TGTGCCAGCACCCTGGGACAGGGGGAAAAACTGTTTTTT. This gives the protein CASTLGQGEKLFF.

The CDR3 DNA sequence: TGTGCCAGCAGCCAAGCCCCGGCAGGGTTAGAGACCCAGTACTTC. Its protein is CASSQAPAGLETQYF. The V call is TRBV4-2, the J call TRBJ2-5, with D possibly being TRBD1 (5 bases). V lost 1 base, J lost 4 bases, and 13 bases lay in between. The CDR3 totals 15 residues. The germline gives CDR1 LGHNA, CDR2 YNFKEQ.

This chain joins TRBV5-5 and TRBJ1-5; weak D call: TRBD1 (6 bases). Germline loops: CDR1 SGHKS, CDR2 YYEKEE (reference sequence). The CDR3 is 16 amino acids. Trimming cost V 0 bases and J 6 bases, with 16 bases left between them. As DNA, the CDR3 is TGTGCCAGCAGCTTGGGGGTGGGGGGGGGCCTTCAGCCCCAGCATTTT. Protein sequence: CASSLGVGGGLQPQHF. Full variable domain (remainder filled in from reference TRBV5-5 and TRBJ1-5): DAGVTQSPTHLIKTRGQQVTLRCSPISGHKSVSWYQQVLGQGPQFIFQYYEKEERGRGNFPDRFSARQFPNYSSELNVNALLLGDSALYLCASSLGVGGGLQPQHFGDGTRLSIL.

This clone was observed a single time. V and J are TRBV4-3 and TRBJ1-4, with D unclear. The CDR3 has 14 residues. Germline CDR1 LGHNA, CDR2 YSLEER. The V and J ends lost 1 base and 7 bases respectively, with 10 bases between them. CDR3 sequence: CASSQGSIGEKLFF. In DNA, the CDR3 is TGCGCCAGCAGCCAAGGGAGTATAGGTGAAAAACTGTTTTTT.

This chain joins TRBV14 and TRBJ1-1; 10 positions agree with TRBD1. This CDR3 has 17 residues. From germline, CDR1 is SGHDN and CDR2 FVKESK. The J segment lost 2 bases and the V segment lost 2 bases, leaving 8 bases of the junction unmatched. As DNA, the CDR3 is TGTGCCAGCAGCCAACCCCGACGGACAGGGGGAAACACTGAAGCTTTCTTT. It is translated as CASSQPRRTGGNTEAFF.

The rearrangement links TRBV6-1 to TRBJ1-1; no firm D call. There are 13 residues in the CDR3. Germline V gene sequence: CDR1 MNHNS, CDR2 SASEGT. Trimming stripped 1 base from V and 8 bases from J, with 11 bases between. CDR3 sequence reads: CASSEGYPTEAFF. The CDR3 DNA reads as TGTGCCAGCAGTGAAGGGTATCCTACCGAAGCTTTCTTT.

Comments on this clone: This sample includes further DNA sequences coding for the same CDR3. The V and J genes are TRBV2 and TRBJ1-5; D possibly corresponds to TRBD1 (5 bases). The CDR3 sequence is 14 residues long. Per the germline V gene, CDR1 is SNHLY and CDR2 is FYNNEI. Between the trimmed V and J ends, which lost 1 base and 2 bases, there was a span of 6 bases. The CDR3: CASSEEGGNQPQHF. The CDR3, as DNA: TGTGCCAGCAGTGAAGAAGGGGGCAATCAGCCCCAGCATTTT.

The chain carries TRBV19 and TRBJ1-5; D remains unclear. This CDR3 region has 15 residues. V lost 4 bases, J lost 0 bases, and 10 bases lay in between. Germline lookup yields CDR1 LNHDA and CDR2 SQIVND (reference sequence). CDR3 residues: CASSRGVGSNQPQHF. The CDR3 bases are TGTGCCAGTAGTAGGGGAGTAGGTAGCAATCAGCCCCAGCATTTT.

The chain uses TRBV11-2 and TRBJ1-5; 9 bases agree with TRBD1. Per the germline V gene, CDR1 is SGHAT and CDR2 is FQNNGV. The CDR3 covers 15 residues. The ends lost 0 bases at V and 7 bases at J; junction bases unmatched: 4. This chain's CDR3 is CASSLEQGAGQPQHF. For the CDR3, the DNA is TGTGCCAGCAGCTTAGAACAGGGGGCAGGGCAGCCCCAGCATTTT. The variable domain in full, completed from reference TRBV11-2 and TRBJ1-5, reads EAGVAQSPRYKIIEKRQSVAFWCNPISGHATLYWYQQILGQGPKLLIQFQNNGVVDDSQLPKDRFSAERLKGVDSTLKIQPAKLEDSAVYLCASSLEQGAGQPQHFGDGTRLSIL.

The chain is built from TRBV11-3 and TRBJ2-1, with 10 bases aligning to TRBD2. V gave up 5 bases and J gave up 9 bases; unmatched junction bases: 10. Germline CDR1 and CDR2: SGHNT and YENEEA. This CDR3 contains 15 residues. The CDR3 DNA reads as TGTGCCAGCAGCCCCTGGGGTAGCGGGGGGACTGAGCAGTTCTTC. The encoded protein is CASSPWGSGGTEQFF.

This chain joins TRBV5-6 and TRBJ1-5; D gene uncertain. V gave up 1 base and J gave up 5 bases, with 4 bases separating them. CDR3 length: 12 residues. CDR1 and CDR2 (germline): SGHDT, YYEEEE. The CDR3 sequence is CASSLRDQPQHF. CDR3 nucleotides: TGTGCCAGCAGCTTGCGTGATCAGCCCCAGCATTTT.

In regard to this clone: A read error may account for a junction end that differs from germline. This chain joins TRBV30 and TRBJ2-4, with 9 bases fitting TRBD2. The CDR3 totals 14 residues. Germline V gene data show CDR1 as GTSNPN and CDR2 as SVGIG (reference sequence). CDR3: CAWSGGGAKNSQYF. For the CDR3, the DNA is TGTGCCTGGAGCGGCGGGGGGGCCAAAAACAGTCAGTACTTC. Full variable domain (missing parts from reference TRBV30 and TRBJ2-4): SQTIHQWPATLVQPVGSPLSLECTVEGTSNPNLYWYRQAAGRGLQLLFYSVGIGQISSEVPQNLSASRPQDRQFILSSKKLLLSDSGFYLCAWSGGGAKNSQYFGAGTRLSVL.

This clone was counted between two and nine times. The genes are TRBV7-9 and TRBJ1-2, with a tentative D call TRBD1 (5 bases). The CDR3 extends over 16 amino acids. Germline assignment: CDR1 SEHNR and CDR2 FQNEAQ (reference sequence). The V end lost 5 bases, the J end lost 9 bases, and 25 bases lay between the germline ends. CDR3 sequence (DNA): TGTGCCAGCAGCCCTACTTCAGGGCACTCCTCGTATAGCTACACCTTC. Translation: CASSPTSGHSSYSYTF.

The chain has TRBV7-2 and TRBJ1-2, with a possible D match to TRBD1 (5 bases). Trimming cost V 2 bases and J 2 bases, with 12 bases left between them. This CDR3 has 15 residues. The germline CDR1 and CDR2 sequences are SGHTA and FQGNSA. The CDR3 coding sequence is TGTGCCAGCAGCTTACTGGAGGGGAGCAACTATGGCTACACCTTC. It yields the protein CASSLLEGSNYGYTF.

For the CDR3, the DNA is TGCGCCAGCAGCCAAGACGGAGGGACTACGCTCTACAATGAGCAGTTCTTC. Translated: CASSQDGGTTLYNEQFF. This chain uses TRBV4-3 with TRBJ2-1; 7 bases are a match to TRBD2. The CDR3 loop spans 17 amino acids. Germline loops: CDR1 LGHNA, CDR2 YSLEER. J lost 3 bases, V lost 0 bases, and 8 bases had no gene match.

The chain carries TRBV18 and TRBJ1-4; D perhaps matches TRBD1 (6 bases). Trimming took 4 bases from V and 0 from J, leaving 15 bases between them. The CDR3 totals 17 residues. Germline-derived CDR1 and CDR2 are KGHSH and LQKENI. CDR3 amino acids: CASSLFQTGSTNEKLFF. The CDR3 DNA sequence: TGTGCCAGCTCACTATTTCAGACAGGATCAACTAATGAAAAACTGTTTTTT.

There are a few counts of this clone. The DNA of the CDR3 is TGTGCCAGCAGTTCAGGGACAGGGGGTCAGCCCCAGCATTTT. This codes for CASSSGTGGQPQHF. The J gene is TRBJ1-5, the V gene TRBV6-5; 11 bases match TRBD1. This CDR3 is 14 amino acids long. J gave up 6 bases and V 4 bases, and 2 bases lay outside the gene matches. Germline-derived CDR1 and CDR2 are MNHEY and SVGAGI.

The V and J genes are TRBV7-9 and TRBJ1-1, with D possibly being TRBD1 (5 bases). CDR3 length: 15 residues. CDR1 SEHNR and CDR2 FQNEAQ come from the germline V gene (reference sequence). V was pared by 4 bases and J by 1 base, with 13 bases between. This CDR3 is CASSSGLWENTEAFF. The CDR3 nucleotides are TGTGCCAGCAGCTCAGGGTTATGGGAGAACACTGAAGCTTTCTTT.

About this clone itself: Other DNA sequences in this sample translate to the same CDR3. The chain combines TRBV6-5 with TRBJ2-7, with 7 positions matching TRBD1. Germline lookup yields CDR1 MNHEY and CDR2 SVGAGI. V trimming: 6 bases; J trimming: 4 bases; junction bases outside the gene matches: 3. This CDR3 has 12 residues. CDR3 sequence (DNA): TGTGCCAGCAGCCCACAGGGGTACGAGCAGTACTTC. This translates into CASSPQGYEQYF.

The V call is TRBV6-6, the J call TRBJ2-7; 9 bases match TRBD1. The germline V gene encodes CDR1 MNHNY and CDR2 SVGAGI (reference sequence). The CDR3 length is 13 residues. V shed 6 bases and J 4 bases; nucleotides not matched to a gene: 4. CDR3 region: CASSRDRDYEQYF. The CDR3 nucleotides read TGTGCCAGCAGCCGGGACAGGGATTACGAGCAGTACTTC.

This chain uses TRBV7-3 with TRBJ2-1, with 10 positions matching TRBD2. CDR3 length equals 18 residues. CDR1 and CDR2 from the germline V gene are SGHTA and FQGTGA. J lost 0 bases, V lost 2 bases, and 7 bases had no gene match. The CDR3 nucleotides are TGTGCCAGCAGCTTAGGGACTAGCGCATTTCTCTCCTACAATGAGCAGTTCTTC. This gives the protein CASSLGTSAFLSYNEQFF.

The rearrangement links TRBV15 to TRBJ1-2; D is ambiguous. Trimming pared 0 bases from V and 8 bases from J, leaving 7 bases between. The CDR3 loop spans 12 amino acids. CDR1 and CDR2 (germline): LNHNV, YYDKDF (reference sequence). The DNA of the CDR3 is TGTGCCACCAGCAGAGATCTGGGCGGCTACACCTTC. It yields the protein CATSRDLGGYTF.

This chain links TRBV9 with TRBJ2-2; D not certain. Germline V lookup: CDR1 SGDLS, CDR2 YYNGEE. The V end was cut by 0 bases, the J end by 6 bases, with 6 bases between. This CDR3 is 13 amino acids long. The CDR3 is CASSVGTAGELFF. CDR3 bases: TGTGCCAGCAGCGTAGGAACGGCCGGGGAGCTGTTTTTT.

CDR3 region: CASSLAPGGSYGYTF. The CDR3 DNA reads as TGTGCCAGCAGCTTAGCCCCAGGGGGGTCTTATGGCTACACCTTC. The chain combines TRBV7-2 with TRBJ1-2; 7 bases fit TRBD1. The V gene end was trimmed by 0 bases and the J gene end by 5 bases; junction bases not matched to a gene: 6. This CDR3 contains 15 residues. Germline CDR1 and CDR2: SGHTA and FQGNSA.

The chain is built from TRBV4-3 and TRBJ2-7, with 9 bases that match TRBD1. V shed 2 bases and J 6 bases; nucleotides not matched to a gene: 11. The CDR3 covers 16 residues. CDR1 and CDR2 (germline): LGHNA, YSLEER. CDR3 in DNA: TGCGCCAGCAGCCAAAATCTTAGGACAGGGGACTTCGAGCAGTACTTC. Amino acid sequence: CASSQNLRTGDFEQYF.

The genes are TRBV20-1 and TRBJ2-3; D not certain. The V end lost 6 bases, the J end lost 6 bases, and 10 bases lay between the germline ends. The germline gives CDR1 DFQATT, CDR2 SNEGSKA (reference sequence). The CDR3 totals 11 residues. For the CDR3, the DNA is TGCAGTGCGGTCCAGTCTGATACGCAGTATTTT. Its translation is CSAVQSDTQYF.

In DNA, the CDR3 is TGTGCCAGCAGCTTAGTAGGGGGCGGTAATGAAAAACTGTTTTTT. Translated: CASSLVGGGNEKLFF. The chain is built from TRBV13 and TRBJ1-4; 7 nucleotides match TRBD1. Per the germline V gene, CDR1 is PRHDT and CDR2 is FYEKMQ (reference sequence). CDR3 size: 15 residues. V shed 1 base, J shed 4 bases, and the junction held 3 bases outside the gene matches.

The chain joins TRBV5-1 to TRBJ2-3; 8 bases line up with TRBD1. The CDR3 spans 15 residues. The V gene end was trimmed by 2 bases and the J gene end by 0 bases; junction bases not matched to a gene: 2. Germline assignment: CDR1 SGHRS and CDR2 YFSETQ. CDR3 nucleotides: TGCGCCAGCAGCTTCCGGGACAGGAGCACAGATACGCAGTATTTT. Residues: CASSFRDRSTDTQYF.

The chain uses TRBV5-1 and TRBJ2-3; TRBD1 matches at 11 bases. The CDR3 covers 15 residues. In germline, CDR1 is SGHRS, CDR2 YFSETQ. The junction had 9 bases not matched to a gene; V was cut back by 4 bases and J by 8 bases. The CDR3 DNA sequence: TGCGCCAGCAGCGATGGACAGGGGGCTCCGGGTACGCAGTATTTT. Residues: CASSDGQGAPGTQYF.

The chain uses TRBV9 and TRBJ2-2; D gene uncertain. CDR3 size: 14 residues. Germline CDR1 SGDLS, CDR2 YYNGEE. Trimming stripped 1 base from V and 0 bases from J, with 4 bases between. The CDR3 DNA is TGTGCCAGCAGCGTAAGCTCGAACACCGGGGAGCTGTTTTTT. Translation: CASSVSSNTGELFF.